This T cell receptor beta chain was retrieved from a study of T cells in Graves' hyperthyroidism and ophthalmopathy. As for the study in general: Peripheral blood was collected at initial diagnosis, before any treatment. Points from the study as a whole: Most clonotypes that expanded in the thyroid above 0.001 also showed up in blood.

Authors of the study amplified TCR beta CDR3 regions from RNA transcripts. The HTBI set primed first-round TCR CDR3 RT-PCR. In TCRdb, the multiplex PCR reads were re-called with MiXCR into one record per CDR3 protein. The sample includes 600,000 or so distinct CDR3 sequences, 14% of them seen just once. Germline V gives CDR1 DFQATT, CDR2 SNEGSKA (reference sequence). The ends lost 0 bases at V and 1 base at J; junction bases unmatched: 9. This CDR3 region has 17 residues. With regard to this clonotype: Its antigen is unknown.

This TCR was sampled from a woman under 30 with Graves' ophthalmopathy. This chain uses TRBV20-1 with TRBJ1-5; 7 bases map to TRBD1. Sequenced material: blood. The CDR3 reads CSARDFQGGESNQPQHF. The CDR3 nucleotides are TGCAGTGCTAGAGACTTTCAGGGGGGGGAAAGCAATCAGCCCCAGCATTTT.